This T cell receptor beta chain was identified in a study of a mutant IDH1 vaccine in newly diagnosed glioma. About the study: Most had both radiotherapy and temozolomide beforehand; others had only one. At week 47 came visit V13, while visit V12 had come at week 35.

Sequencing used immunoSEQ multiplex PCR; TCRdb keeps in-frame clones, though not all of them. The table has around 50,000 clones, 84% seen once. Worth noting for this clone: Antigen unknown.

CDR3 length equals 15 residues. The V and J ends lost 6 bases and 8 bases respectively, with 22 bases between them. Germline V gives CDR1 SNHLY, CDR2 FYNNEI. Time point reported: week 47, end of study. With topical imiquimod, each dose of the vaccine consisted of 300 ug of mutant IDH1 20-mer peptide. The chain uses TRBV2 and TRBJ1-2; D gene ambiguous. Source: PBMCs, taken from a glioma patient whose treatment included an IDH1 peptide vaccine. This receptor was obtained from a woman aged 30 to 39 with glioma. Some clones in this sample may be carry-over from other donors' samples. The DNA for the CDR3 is TGTGCCAGCAGCGCTATGGACCGAGGGCTAAAGGGCTACACCTTC. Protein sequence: CASSAMDRGLKGYTF.